These 24 T cell receptor beta chains were sequenced from one sample in a study of blood T cell repertoires in COVID-19. TCRdb's table, derived via immunoSEQ multiplex PCR, lists solely in-frame clones and lacks some. The sample has around 330,000 clones; approximately 90% are singletons. Sequencing was performed on peripheral blood. All receptors derive from a woman in her forties or fifties with active or convalescent COVID-19.

The chain carries TRBV19 and TRBJ1-6; possibly TRBD1 for D (6 bases). The CDR3 loop spans 15 amino acids. The ends were cut back, 3 bases at V and 10 bases at J, with 16 bases in the middle. Germline V gene data show CDR1 as LNHDA and CDR2 as SQIVND (reference sequence). The CDR3 DNA sequence: TGTGCCAGTAGTATGACTTCAATCAGGGGCTCACCCCTCCACTTT. This sequence encodes CASSMTSIRGSPLHF.

The V call is TRBV5-5, the J call TRBJ2-2, with TRBD1 identical over 7 bases. CDR1 and CDR2 from the germline V gene are SGHKS and YYEKEE (reference sequence). V gave up 6 bases and J gave up 4 bases; unmatched junction bases: 6. The CDR3 sequence is 14 residues long. The CDR3 DNA reads TGTGCCAGCACCGAAGGACAGGCCACCGGGGAGCTGTTTTTT. This gives the protein CASTEGQATGELFF.

This clone was detected only a few times. The chain carries TRBV4-1 and TRBJ1-2, with 10 positions matching TRBD1. CDR3 length: 15 residues. Trimming at V came to 4 bases and at J to 3 bases, leaving 5 bases not matched to a gene. Germline CDR1 reads MGHRA; CDR2 reads YSYEKL. The CDR3 DNA sequence: TGCGCCAGCAGCCCTACGACAGGGGGCTACTATGGCTACACCTTC. Translation: CASSPTTGGYYGYTF.

For this clone: One end of the junction varies from germline; a read error may be responsible. The CDR3 reads CASSPLDSTQAFF. DNA for the CDR3: TGTGCCAGCAGCCCCCTTGACAGCACTCAAGCTTTCTTT. This chain joins TRBV6-5 and TRBJ1-1; perhaps TRBD1 as D (5 bases). The CDR3 runs 13 residues. Germline V gene sequence: CDR1 MNHEY, CDR2 SVGAGI.

The chain joins TRBV5-6 to TRBJ2-1, with a possible D match to TRBD2 (6 bases). Germline V CDR1 and CDR2: SGHDT, YYEEEE. The CDR3 length is 16 residues. V lost 0 bases and J 4 bases, leaving 14 bases between the germline ends. CDR3 sequence reads: CASSLEAGNQYNEQFF. The CDR3 nucleotides are TGTGCCAGCAGCTTGGAGGCGGGAAATCAATACAATGAGCAGTTCTTC.

CDR3 sequence: CASSLWQFSGANVLTF. The CDR3 DNA reads as TGTGCCAGCAGCTTATGGCAGTTCTCTGGGGCCAACGTCCTGACTTTC. V is TRBV7-3 and J is TRBJ2-6, with D unclear. CDR1 and CDR2 from the germline V gene are SGHTA and FQGTGA. Trimming pared 2 bases from V and 0 bases from J, leaving 8 bases between. This CDR3 is 16 amino acids long.

This clone was picked up one time. The chain combines TRBV15 with TRBJ2-7; 11 bases line up with TRBD1. Trimming took 0 bases from V and 6 from J; bases not matched to a gene: 4. Per the germline V gene, CDR1 is LNHNV and CDR2 is YYDKDF (reference sequence). The CDR3 runs 15 residues. The CDR3 here is CATSREVGTGGEQYF. The CDR3 nucleotides are TGTGCCACCAGCAGAGAGGTGGGGACAGGGGGCGAGCAGTACTTC.

This chain connects TRBV30 to TRBJ1-2, with TRBD1 matching 8 bases. This CDR3 region has 13 residues. V lost 0 bases and J lost 5; bases outside the gene matches: 2. The germline V gene has CDR1 GTSNPN and CDR2 SVGIG (reference sequence). The CDR3 sequence is CAWSVQGGYGYTF. The CDR3 bases are TGTGCCTGGAGTGTACAGGGGGGGTATGGCTACACCTTC.

The CDR3 here is CASSQSGQPNEQFF. DNA for the CDR3: TGTGCCAGCAGCCAATCCGGACAGCCGAATGAGCAGTTCTTC. The J gene is TRBJ2-1, the V gene TRBV3-1 (or the pseudogene TRBV3-2); D is perhaps TRBD1 (6 bases). The germline V gene encodes CDR1 LGHDT and CDR2 YNNKEL (reference sequence). The V end was cut by 2 bases, the J end by 7 bases, with 12 bases between. CDR3 size: 14 residues.

The V gene is TRBV10-3, the J gene TRBJ1-5; 10 bases are a match to TRBD1. The trim removed 10 bases at V and 6 bases at J, leaving 6 bases unmatched. Germline V gene data show CDR1 as ENHRY and CDR2 as SYGVKD. CDR3 size: 13 residues. In DNA, the CDR3 is TGTGCCACCCGACAGGGGGCTTTTCAGCCCCAGCATTTT. It encodes CATRQGAFQPQHF.

The chain has TRBV6-5 and TRBJ1-1, with D uncertain. The CDR3 sequence is 14 residues long. V shed 7 bases and J shed 1 base, with 13 bases lying between them. Germline V lookup: CDR1 MNHEY, CDR2 SVGAGI. CDR3 coding DNA: TGTGCCAGCACTATCAGAGACTCGAACACTGAAGCTTTCTTT. Its protein product is CASTIRDSNTEAFF.

The V call is TRBV19, the J call TRBJ1-4; 7 nucleotides agree with TRBD1. Germline trimming cut 8 bases from V and 12 bases from J; bases unmatched to any gene: 15. This CDR3 is built from 14 residues. Germline lookup yields CDR1 LNHDA and CDR2 SQIVND (reference sequence). Written as DNA, the CDR3 is TGTGCCAGTCGTTCGTGGGACAGCGGTGGGGAACTGTTTTTT. Its translation is CASRSWDSGGELFF.

The V and J genes are TRBV7-8 and TRBJ1-3; no firm D call. The ends were cut back, 5 bases at V and 0 bases at J, with 11 bases in the middle. Germline values: CDR1 SGHVS, CDR2 FQNEAQ. CDR3 length equals 15 residues. The DNA of the CDR3 is TGTGCCAGCAGCCGAGGTTCTAACTCTGGAAACACCATATATTTT. Its protein is CASSRGSNSGNTIYF.

In this sample, this clone turned up once. The chain uses TRBV19 and TRBJ1-5; D gene ambiguous. Germline CDR1 LNHDA, CDR2 SQIVND (reference sequence). Trimming took off 6 bases at V and 7 bases at J, with 16 bases between the two ends. The CDR3 totals 14 residues. DNA for the CDR3: TGTGCCAGTAGGTCCGGCCGGGTAGGACAGCCCCAGCATTTT. It specifies CASRSGRVGQPQHF.

The V gene is TRBV5-1, the J gene TRBJ1-3; TRBD1 aligns across 8 bases. V was clipped by 4 bases and J by 0 bases; unmatched bases: 9. Germline V gives CDR1 SGHRS, CDR2 YFSETQ. The CDR3 is 17 residues long. The CDR3 region has the DNA TGCGCCAGCAGCCCCTCGACAGGGGCCCACTCTGGAAACACCATATATTTT. Residues: CASSPSTGAHSGNTIYF.

The chain is built from TRBV28 and TRBJ1-1; 11 bases align to TRBD1. With V trimmed by 1 base and J by 1 base, 5 bases remained unmatched. The CDR3 totals 17 residues. Looked up from germline, CDR1 is MDHEN and CDR2 is SYDVKM. CDR3 protein: CASSLFGTGGTNTEAFF. The DNA for the CDR3 is TGTGCCAGCAGTTTATTCGGGACAGGGGGAACGAACACTGAAGCTTTCTTT.

This chain's CDR3 is CSVIRGYGYTF. CDR3 DNA sequence: TGCAGCGTCATCCGGGGGTATGGCTACACCTTC. The chain employs TRBV29-1 and TRBJ1-2, with D perhaps TRBD1 (5 bases). Looked up from germline, CDR1 is SQVTM and CDR2 is ANQGSEA. The CDR3 has 11 residues. V lost 6 bases to trimming and J lost 5 bases, with 10 bases between them.

The chain couples TRBV28 to TRBJ1-3; 8 bases line up with TRBD1. J was trimmed by 3 bases and V by 5 bases; bases with no gene match: 9. The CDR3 runs 16 residues. Germline assignment: CDR1 MDHEN and CDR2 SYDVKM. The CDR3 is CASSPRTGIGGNTIYF. The DNA for the CDR3 is TGTGCCAGCAGTCCAAGGACAGGGATCGGTGGAAACACCATATATTTT.

The chain recombines TRBV18 with TRBJ1-4, with D unclear. The CDR3 has 12 residues. Germline lookup yields CDR1 KGHSH and CDR2 LQKENI. The ends were cut back, 6 bases at V and 8 bases at J, with 10 bases in the middle. The CDR3 nucleotides are TGTGCCAGCTCCTCTAGCGCCGAAAAACTGTTTTTT. Residues: CASSSSAEKLFF.

The V call is TRBV18, the J call TRBJ2-3; TRBD1 is a possible D gene (6 bases). Germline-derived CDR1 and CDR2 are KGHSH and LQKENI. The CDR3 is 14 residues long. V lost 3 bases, J lost 4 bases, and 11 bases lay in between. CDR3 in amino acids: CASSPVHRADTQYF. DNA of the CDR3: TGTGCCAGCTCACCGGTGCACAGGGCAGATACGCAGTATTTT. Using reference TRBV18 and TRBJ2-3 for the parts outside the CDR3, the full variable domain is NAGVMQNPRHLVRRRGQEARLRCSPMKGHSHVYWYRQLPEEGLKFMVYLQKENIIDESGMPKERFSAEFPKEGPSILRIQQVVRGDSAAYFCASSPVHRADTQYFGPGTRLTVL.

This clone was detected once. In DNA form, the CDR3 reads TGTGCCAGTAGCCCTTATATAGCGGGGGGGTATGAGCAGTTCTTC. As protein: CASSPYIAGGYEQFF. The chain has TRBV19 and TRBJ2-1; 11 bases are shared with TRBD2. The V gene end was trimmed by 6 bases and the J gene end by 8 bases; junction bases not matched to a gene: 9. The CDR3 has 15 amino acids. Per germline, CDR1 LNHDA and CDR2 SQIVND (reference sequence).

The rearrangement joins TRBV7-2 to TRBJ2-3; D is undetermined. Trimming took 0 bases from V and 6 from J, leaving 10 bases between them. CDR1 is SGHTA and CDR2 is FQGNSA in the germline V gene. The CDR3 contains 14 residues. CDR3 loop: CASSLASEHDTQYF. For the CDR3, the DNA is TGTGCCAGCAGCTTAGCGTCGGAGCACGATACGCAGTATTTT.

This chain connects TRBV10-3 to TRBJ2-1; 7 bases fit TRBD1. CDR1 and CDR2 from the germline V gene are ENHRY and SYGVKD. There are 14 residues in the CDR3. The V and J ends lost 2 bases and 7 bases, in that order; junction bases with no gene match: 5. CDR3 in DNA: TGTGCCATCAGTGAGGACAGGGTCGGGAATGAGCAGTTCTTC. It is translated as CAISEDRVGNEQFF.

The J gene is TRBJ2-3, the V gene TRBV18; 8 nucleotides align to TRBD2. Germline loops: CDR1 KGHSH, CDR2 LQKENI. The length of the CDR3 is 18 residues. J gave up 3 bases and V 0 bases, and 11 bases lay outside the gene matches. The DNA for the CDR3 is TGTGCCAGCTCACCACCATTTCGGGGCGGGGGGCCGACAGATACGCAGTATTTT. Its translation is CASSPPFRGGGPTDTQYF.